This entry features one TCR beta chain sequence. As yet, its antigen is unknown. Germline-derived CDR1 and CDR2 are SQVTM and ANQGSEA. The CDR3 totals 15 residues. Trimming took off 1 base at V and 2 bases at J, with 13 bases between the two ends. Everyone who gave samples was a healthy Caucasian. The entry originates in a study of identical twins. Study findings and constraints: Insertions ran lower in abundant cord blood beta clonotypes, though not in memory repertoires. Zero-insertion analyses could be partly confounded by invariant MAIT and iNKT cells.

TCRdb redid the calling of the 5' RACE reads with MiXCR, one entry per CDR3 protein. The profile shows around 220,000 distinct CDR3 sequences, about 14% of them singletons. The sample was memory (CD45RO+) T cells sorted from blood. The origin of this receptor is a woman younger than 35 in good health. V is TRBV29-1 and J is TRBJ2-3; D might be TRBD1 or TRBD2, each matching 5 bases. The CDR3 DNA sequence: TGCAGCGTTGAAGGGGTTGGGGGAGACACAGATACGCAGTATTTT. Translation gives CSVEGVGGDTDTQYF.